The 18 T cell receptor beta chains in this list originate from one sample, sequenced in a study of spatial heterogeneity in lung cancer (dated by TCRdb to about 2019). To prepare the library, 5' RACE was applied. TCRdb shows the sequencer as NextSeq 500. TCRdb's own reprocessing of the public reads used fastp at Q25 and MiXCR and kept productive beta chains. Each CDR3 protein appears once, grouped with its most common genes and DNA. The sample has around 24,000 distinct CDR3 sequences on record, roughly 13% of them singletons. The ten largest clones take up about a quarter of the sample. Taken with the paper, the label for time point translates to: sample taken at primary tumor resection. TCR sequencing used whole RNA extracted from tumor and nontumor lung tissue, or from cryopreserved PBMC samples, without cell sorting. The sequences come from PBMCs, collected at surgery. The receptors were sampled from a female donor with early-stage non-small cell lung cancer.

This clonotype was recorded at least ten times. The rearrangement links TRBV7-6 to TRBJ1-3; TRBD1 agrees at 9 bases. CDR3 length equals 16 residues. The V gene end was trimmed by 4 bases and the J gene end by 1 base; junction bases not matched to a gene: 5. Germline CDR1 and CDR2: SGHVS and FNYEAQ. The CDR3 DNA is TGTGCCAGCAGCTCACAAGGACAGGGGTCTGGAAACACCATATATTTT. The encoded protein is CASSSQGQGSGNTIYF.

This clonotype was seen just once. Given a much more abundant clone one base away, this may be a read error. The chain couples TRBV6-6 to TRBJ1-4; D gene unclear. Germline V lookup: CDR1 MNHNY, CDR2 SVGAGI (reference sequence). CDR3 size: 17 residues. CDR3 protein: CASSYSDNRATNEKPFF. Written as DNA, the CDR3 is TGTGCCAGCAGTTACTCCGATAACAGAGCAACTAATGAAAAACCGTTTTTT.

V gene TRBV7-2 combines with J gene TRBJ1-2; the match to TRBD1 covers 7 bases. The germline V gene has CDR1 SGHTA and CDR2 FQGNSA. The CDR3 has 16 amino acids. Trimming removed 6 bases from V and 2 bases from J; junction bases left unmatched: 12. The CDR3 here is CASSLYIEGANYGYTF. The CDR3 bases are TGTGCCAGCAGTCTCTATATTGAGGGGGCGAACTATGGCTACACCTTC.

This clonotype was detected only a few times. The chain has TRBV15 and TRBJ2-7; 8 bases align to TRBD2. This CDR3 is built from 15 residues. The ends lost 5 bases at V and 6 bases at J; junction bases unmatched: 12. The germline V gene has CDR1 LNHNV and CDR2 YYDKDF (reference sequence). The CDR3 reads CATSGRAGESGEQYF. The CDR3 DNA reads as TGTGCCACCAGCGGGAGAGCGGGAGAGTCGGGCGAGCAGTACTTC. Complete variable domain (other parts from reference TRBV15 and TRBJ2-7): DAMVIQNPRYQVTQFGKPVTLSCSQTLNHNVMYWYQQKSSQAPKLLFHYYDKDFNNEADTPDNFQSRRPNTSFCFLDIRSPGLGDTAMYLCATSGRAGESGEQYFGPGTRLTVT.

This chain connects TRBV4-3 to TRBJ2-7, with 11 positions matching TRBD2. Germline loops: CDR1 LGHNA, CDR2 YSLEER. The V segment lost 4 bases and the J segment 2 bases; nucleotides outside the gene matches: 4. The CDR3 runs 15 residues. The CDR3 DNA reads as TGCGCCAGCAGCCCGGGACTAGCGGAGCCCTACGAGCAGTACTTC. Its protein product is CASSPGLAEPYEQYF.

This clonotype was observed a few times. The gene calls are TRBV28 and TRBJ2-3, with unresolved D. Per germline, CDR1 MDHEN and CDR2 SYDVKM. The CDR3 covers 15 residues. V was trimmed by 5 bases and J by 2 bases, leaving 14 bases between them. As DNA, the CDR3 is TGTGCCAGCAGTAGACCCGGCAGGACCACAGATACGCAGTATTTT. Its protein product is CASSRPGRTTDTQYF.

In its sample, this clonotype was seen many times. The V gene is TRBV6-5, the J gene TRBJ2-6, with no clear D. The V gene's germline CDR1 is MNHEY and CDR2 SVGAGI. The CDR3 loop spans 14 amino acids. Trimming cost V 2 bases and J 0 bases, with 2 bases left between them. Written as DNA, the CDR3 is TGTGCCAGCAGTTACAGCTCTGGGGCCAACGTCCTGACTTTC. It codes for CASSYSSGANVLTF.

Ten or more counts support this clonotype. The genes are TRBV20-1 and TRBJ1-1; D ambiguous. CDR1 DFQATT and CDR2 SNEGSKA come from the germline V gene (reference sequence). This CDR3 is 15 amino acids long. Trimming shortened V by 6 bases and J by 2 bases, and 19 bases separated the two germline ends. The CDR3: CSAPGSGRINTEAFF. The CDR3 DNA follows: TGCAGTGCCCCCGGTTCAGGCAGAATCAACACTGAAGCTTTCTTT.

This clonotype was found a few times. The CDR3, as DNA: TGTGCCAGCAGACCGGGACTAGGGTCCTACAATGAGCAGTTCTTC. This codes for CASRPGLGSYNEQFF. The chain is built from TRBV2 and TRBJ2-1; TRBD2 matches 8 bases. The CDR3 runs to 15 residues. V lost 6 bases to trimming and J lost 1 base; unmatched junction nucleotides: 5. CDR1 is SNHLY and CDR2 is FYNNEI in the germline V gene.

This clonotype was counted many times. The chain carries TRBV7-2 and TRBJ2-3, with 7 bases that match TRBD2. This CDR3 has 15 residues. Germline CDR1 SGHTA, CDR2 FQGNSA. J gave up 1 base and V 3 bases, and 4 bases lay outside the gene matches. The CDR3 spells CASSFRTSGTDTQYF. The CDR3 region has the DNA TGTGCCAGCAGCTTTCGAACTAGCGGCACAGATACGCAGTATTTT.

This clonotype was recorded many times. This sequence joins TRBV15 and TRBJ2-6; 7 bases agree with TRBD2. CDR3 size: 14 residues. Trimming at V came to 3 bases and at J to 4 bases, leaving 0 bases not matched to a gene. Per germline, CDR1 LNHNV and CDR2 YYDKDF (reference sequence). CDR3 region: CATSRGGGANVLTF. The CDR3 DNA sequence: TGTGCCACCAGCAGGGGAGGGGGGGCCAACGTCCTGACTTTC.

This clonotype was detected many times. Here the CDR3 DNA reads TGCGCCAGCAGCAAGAGACTAGCGGGAGGGCCCCAAGAGACCCAGTACTTC. Its translation is CASSKRLAGGPQETQYF. The chain carries TRBV4-3 and TRBJ2-5, with 14 bases aligning to TRBD2. The J segment lost 1 base and the V segment lost 5 bases, leaving 6 bases of the junction unmatched. Germline V CDR1 and CDR2: LGHNA, YSLEER. The CDR3 consists of 17 residues.

This clonotype came up a few times. Germline and junction disagree at one end, which may indicate a read error. The rearrangement joins TRBV5-5 to TRBJ1-1, with D perhaps TRBD1 (6 bases). Germline V CDR1 and CDR2: SGHKS, YYEKEE (reference sequence). This CDR3 region has 15 residues. CDR3 residues: CVSSLLGGDRLEAFF. In nucleotides, the CDR3 is TGTGTCAGCAGCTTGTTGGGGGGAGACAGGCTTGAAGCTTTCTTT.

This clonotype was seen many times. The chain combines TRBV6-5 with TRBJ1-1; perhaps TRBD1 as D (6 bases). The V gene lost 0 bases and the J gene lost 3 bases, with 20 bases spanning the gap. Germline CDR1 MNHEY, CDR2 SVGAGI. The CDR3 is 18 amino acids. Written as DNA, the CDR3 is TGTGCCAGCAGTTACTCGACGTCGGGGGGGCGGATGGACACTGAAGCTTTCTTT. Translated: CASSYSTSGGRMDTEAFF.

A few counts support this clonotype. The J gene is TRBJ1-1, the V gene TRBV28; tentatively, D is TRBD1 (5 bases). V dropped 3 bases and J dropped 6 bases, with 14 bases sitting between them. The CDR3 runs to 14 residues. Germline CDR1 MDHEN, CDR2 SYDVKM. Here the CDR3 reads CASSFSGRGPEAFF. In DNA form, the CDR3 reads TGTGCCAGCAGTTTCTCGGGCCGGGGCCCTGAAGCTTTCTTT.

This clonotype was seen repeatedly, ten times or more. The V and J genes are TRBV29-1 and TRBJ2-7; D is possibly TRBD1 (6 bases). The CDR3 contains 12 residues. The V gene's germline CDR1 is SQVTM and CDR2 ANQGSEA. Trimming stripped 2 bases from V and 4 bases from J, with 9 bases between. CDR3 residues: CSVELGAYEQYF. For the CDR3, the DNA is TGCAGCGTTGAACTGGGGGCGTACGAGCAGTACTTC.

This clonotype was recorded at least ten times. This chain links TRBV28 with TRBJ1-6, with 10 bases aligning to TRBD1. Germline values: CDR1 MDHEN, CDR2 SYDVKM. This CDR3 has 15 residues. After removal of 3 bases from V and 7 bases from J, the junction contained 3 bases not matched to a gene. CDR3 DNA sequence: TGTGCCAGCAGTTTGGTGGACAGGGGGAATTCACCCCTCCACTTT. Amino acids: CASSLVDRGNSPLHF.

The sample holds many counts of this clonotype. The V and J genes are TRBV9 and TRBJ2-3; no reliable D call. Germline V gene lookup returns CDR1 SGDLS and CDR2 YYNGEE. Trimming cost V 2 bases and J 0 bases, with 13 bases left between them. The length of the CDR3 is 16 residues. The chain's CDR3 is CASSVGRYPSTDTQYF. The CDR3 DNA sequence: TGTGCCAGCAGCGTGGGCAGGTACCCTAGCACAGATACGCAGTATTTT.